This TCR beta chain was retrieved from a study of a mutant IDH1 vaccine in newly diagnosed glioma (dated by TCRdb to the early 2020s). Broadly, across the study: Patients were given eight vaccinations, in weeks 1, 3, 5, 7, 11, 15, 19 and 23, which matched visits V03 through V10. Vaccination began 4-6 weeks after radiotherapy alone, or alongside temozolomide cycles in the chemotherapy-containing groups. Of the roughly 33 treated patients, approximately 62% were male and about 40% were female, and the mean age was approximately 40 years. Before enrollment, most patients had been given radiochemotherapy with temozolomide as standard therapy, while the rest had received either radiotherapy alone or temozolomide alone. Peripheral blood was drawn at six visits: V03 (baseline), V05, V07, V10, V12 and V13. Longitudinal TCRB deep sequencing was done for some 26 treated patients, wherever samples were available for exploratory analyses. Paper-wide results and their limitations: Selection of PBMC samples for TCRB deep sequencing was based on availability. Pseudoprogression appeared unrelated to alterations in the top peripheral T cell clonotypes detected by TCRB sequencing. It was noted by the authors that analyses of patient blood samples could not be reproduced owing to sample limitations. Immune responses induced by the vaccine were seen in roughly 92% of patients across multiple MHC alleles.

This clone was detected only a few times. Its antigen is not yet known. Base qualities are missing; no much larger clone stands one base away. This sample's time point label indicates: week 5, during vaccination. A 20-mer mutant IDH1 peptide at 300 micrograms in Montanide made up each vaccine dose, which was injected subcutaneously together with topical imiquimod. The donors had newly diagnosed IDH1-mutant astrocytomas of WHO grade 3 or 4 that showed loss of nuclear ATRX. The samples were drawn from NOA16, a multicentre, single-arm, open-label phase I trial in Germany that tested a mutant IDH1 peptide vaccine in humans for the first time. Genomic DNA for TCRB sequencing was extracted from EDTA blood using the DNeasy Blood and Tissue Kit. Libraries were prepared through the immunoSEQ multiplex PCR assay. Rearranged TCR beta chain sequences were amplified with the hsTCRB Kit following the manufacturer's protocol. TCRB libraries were sequenced on an Illumina MiSeq. The authors processed their data as follows. The kit vendor's proprietary platform handled demultiplexing, trimming and gene mapping. The table was pulled from immuneACCESS by TCRdb, which kept in-frame rearrangements only. Such tables lose some clones; where checked, under half of the loss comes from unresolved V genes, and the rest has no known cause. V and J calls and clone size are as listed in that table; D and trimming were resolved from the DNA. The sample table shows about 75,000 clones, and roughly 91% are seen once. The ten largest clones add up to 0.55% to 0.65% of the sample.

The sequencing here drew on PBMCs, taken from a glioma patient whose treatment included an IDH1 peptide vaccine. This sequence originates from a woman between 45 and 60 years old with glioma.

CDR3 reads: CASSSPWNTEAFF. The nucleotide sequence is given as TGTGCCAGCAGCTCTCCATGGAACACTGAAGCTTTCTTT. The rearrangement joined TRBV7-8 to TRBJ1-1, with the identity of the D gene unclear. For CDR1 and CDR2, the germline V gene lists SGHVS and FQNEAQ. A distance of 7 bases separates the germline ends of V and J, which lose 4 bases and 1 base respectively. The CDR3 measures 13 amino acids from cysteine to phenylalanine. The entry retains the CDR3 DNA only, 39 bases that are in frame from base 1.